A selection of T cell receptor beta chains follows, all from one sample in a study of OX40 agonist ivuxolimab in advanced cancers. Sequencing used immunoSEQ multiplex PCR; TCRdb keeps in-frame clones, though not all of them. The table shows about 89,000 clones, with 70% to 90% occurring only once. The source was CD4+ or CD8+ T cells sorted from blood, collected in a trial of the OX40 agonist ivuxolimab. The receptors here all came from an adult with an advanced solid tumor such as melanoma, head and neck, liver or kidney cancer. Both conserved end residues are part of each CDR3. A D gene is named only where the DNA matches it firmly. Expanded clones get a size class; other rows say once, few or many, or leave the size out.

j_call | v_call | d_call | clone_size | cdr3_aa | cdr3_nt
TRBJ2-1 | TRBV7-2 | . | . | CASSLGGVTQYNEQFF | TGTGCCAGCAGCTTAGGCGGGGTTACCCAATACAATGAGCAGTTCTTC
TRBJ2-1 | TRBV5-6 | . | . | CASSPGAGSSYNEQFF | TGTGCCAGCAGCCCGGGGGCAGGGAGCTCCTACAATGAGCAGTTCTTC
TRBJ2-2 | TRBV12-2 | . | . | CASRLAGTPANTGELFF | TGTGCAAGTCGCCTTGCCGGGACTCCCGCGAACACCGGGGAGCTGTTTTTT
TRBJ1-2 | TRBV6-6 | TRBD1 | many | CASSHEPRDSLNGYTF | TGTGCCAGCAGTCACGAACCCCGGGACAGCCTTAATGGCTACACCTTC
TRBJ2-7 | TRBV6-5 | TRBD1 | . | CASRVGQGVYEQYF | TGTGCCAGCAGAGTGGGACAGGGGGTCTACGAGCAGTACTTC
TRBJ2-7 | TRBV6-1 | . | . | CASSEATRGLKGEQYF | TGTGCCAGCAGTGAAGCGACGAGGGGACTTAAAGGCGAGCAGTACTTC
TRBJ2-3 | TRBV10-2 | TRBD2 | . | CASSARTSGGGDTQYF | TGCGCCAGCAGTGCAAGGACTAGCGGCGGCGGGGATACGCAGTATTTT
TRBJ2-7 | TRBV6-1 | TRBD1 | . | CASRGTGVYEQYF | TGTGCCAGCAGGGGGACAGGAGTCTACGAGCAGTACTTC
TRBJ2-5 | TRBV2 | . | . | CAIGQTQKETQYF | TGTGCCATCGGACAGACCCAGAAAGAGACCCAGTACTTC
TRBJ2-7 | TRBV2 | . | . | CASRPTLPQVSYEQYF | TGTGCCAGCAGGCCTACCCTTCCCCAGGTCTCCTACGAGCAGTACTTC
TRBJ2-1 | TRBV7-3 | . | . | CASSSPPPSKQFF | TGTGCCAGCAGCTCTCCGCCCCCTAGCAAGCAGTTCTTC
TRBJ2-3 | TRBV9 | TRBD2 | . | CASSKGGEGTDTQYF | TGTGCCAGCTCTAAGGGAGGGGAGGGCACAGATACGCAGTATTTT
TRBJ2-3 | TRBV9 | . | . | CASSVDSSPADTQYF | TGTGCCAGCAGCGTAGACTCTAGTCCCGCTGATACGCAGTATTTT
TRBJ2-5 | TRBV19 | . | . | CASSPGWETQYF | TGTGCCAGTAGTCCGGGGTGGGAGACCCAGTACTTC
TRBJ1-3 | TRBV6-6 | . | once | CASIKTDRSSGNTIYF | TGTGCCAGCATTAAAACCGACAGGTCCTCTGGAAACACCATATATTTT
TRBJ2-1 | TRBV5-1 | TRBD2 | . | CASSLVASGAGNEQFF | TGCGCCAGCAGCTTGGTGGCTAGCGGGGCGGGGAATGAGCAGTTCTTC
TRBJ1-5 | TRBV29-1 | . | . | CSVGSGVSEPQHF | TGCAGCGTTGGGTCGGGGGTTTCGGAGCCCCAGCATTTT
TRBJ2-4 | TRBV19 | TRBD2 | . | CASKSGGDKNIQYF | TGTGCCAGTAAAAGCGGGGGGGACAAAAACATTCAGTACTTC
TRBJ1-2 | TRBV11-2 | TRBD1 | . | CASSLQGAGYGYTF | TGTGCCAGCAGCTTACAGGGGGCCGGCTATGGCTACACCTTC
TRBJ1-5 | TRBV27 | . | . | CASSLSTGRGNQPQHF | TGTGCCAGCAGTTTATCCACAGGGCGAGGCAATCAGCCCCAGCATTTT
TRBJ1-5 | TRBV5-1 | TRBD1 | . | CASSLTGGGNQPQHF | TGCGCCAGCAGCCTGACAGGGGGCGGGAATCAGCCCCAGCATTTT
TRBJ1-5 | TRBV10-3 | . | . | CAISDPMRPNQPQHF | TGTGCCATCAGTGATCCCATGAGGCCCAATCAGCCCCAGCATTTT
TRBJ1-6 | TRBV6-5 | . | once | CASSYAGANNSPLHF | TGTGCCAGCAGTTACGCAGGGGCAAATAATTCACCCCTCCACTTT
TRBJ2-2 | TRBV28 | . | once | CASSKDGNTGELFF | TGTGCCAGCAGTAAGGACGGTAACACCGGGGAGCTGTTTTTT
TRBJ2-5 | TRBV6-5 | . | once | CASSQPGTLSQYF | TGTGCCAGCAGTCAACCTGGGACCTTGTCCCAGTACTTC
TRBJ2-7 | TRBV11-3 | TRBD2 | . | CASSLGAGGPYEQYF | TGTGCCAGCAGCTTAGGAGCGGGGGGGCCTTACGAGCAGTACTTC
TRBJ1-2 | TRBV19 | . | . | CASSIRDGYTF | TGTGCCAGTAGTATAAGGGATGGCTACACCTTC
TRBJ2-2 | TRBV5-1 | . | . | CASSLPTDTGELFF | TGCGCCAGCAGCTTGCCGACAGACACCGGGGAGCTGTTTTTT
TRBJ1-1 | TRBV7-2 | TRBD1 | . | CASSLDGTVNTEAFF | TGTGCCAGCAGCTTAGACGGGACAGTGAACACTGAAGCTTTCTTT
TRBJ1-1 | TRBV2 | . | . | CASSESRVAEAFF | TGTGCCAGCAGTGAGTCCAGGGTGGCTGAAGCTTTCTTT
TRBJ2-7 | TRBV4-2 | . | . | CASSLDTRGGSGREQYF | TGTGCCAGCAGCCTAGACACCCGAGGGGGTAGCGGTCGGGAGCAGTACTTC
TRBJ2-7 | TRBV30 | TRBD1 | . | CAWSVGTGHEEQYF | TGTGCCTGGAGTGTAGGGACAGGCCACGAGGAGCAGTACTTC
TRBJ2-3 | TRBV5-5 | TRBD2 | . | CASSAVGLDSTDTQYF | TGTGCCAGCAGCGCCGTGGGACTAGATAGCACAGATACGCAGTATTTT
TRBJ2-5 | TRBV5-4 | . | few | CASSLVGGGLPYF | TGTGCCAGCAGCTTGGTTGGGGGCGGGCTGCCGTACTTC
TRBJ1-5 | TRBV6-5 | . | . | CASSEDQPQHF | TGTGCCAGCAGTGAAGATCAGCCCCAGCATTTT
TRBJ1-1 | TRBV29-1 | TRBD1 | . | CSVDGGRGGVVNTEAFF | TGCAGCGTTGACGGCGGCAGGGGGGGTGTTGTGAACACTGAAGCTTTCTTT
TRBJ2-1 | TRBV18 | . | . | CASSPSIGGQNEQFF | TGTGCCAGCTCCCCCTCAATAGGGGGGCAAAATGAGCAGTTCTTC
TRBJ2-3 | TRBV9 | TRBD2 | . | CASSTISGGQGDTQYF | TGTGCCAGCAGCACAATTAGCGGGGGGCAGGGGGATACGCAGTATTTT
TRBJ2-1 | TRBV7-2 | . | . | CASSPGVLSSYNEQFF | TGTGCCAGCAGCCCGGGGGTTTTAAGCTCCTACAATGAGCAGTTCTTC